A selection of T cell receptor beta chains follows, all from one sample in a study of radiation and T cells in renal cell carcinoma. TCRdb keeps only in-frame clones here, not all; method: immunoSEQ multiplex PCR. The sample has about 65,000 clones; just over 75% are singletons. The starting material was blood, obtained from a patient whose treatment included radiotherapy and nephrectomy. Receptors originate from a man in his 60s with renal cell carcinoma. Each CDR3 is given with its conserved first and last residue. Fields, in order: D gene, J gene, V gene, clone size, CDR3 protein, CDR3 DNA. A D gene is named only where the DNA matches it firmly. Size is stated for part of the rows, as once, few or many counts, or as a class when the clone is expanded.

TRBD1	TRBJ2-1	TRBV15	NA	CATSDRTGVLYNEQFF	TGTGCCACCAGCGACCGGACAGGGGTTCTCTACAATGAGCAGTTCTTC
TRBD2	TRBJ2-1	TRBV9	NA	CASSVDSSGGEQFF	TGTGCCAGCAGCGTAGATAGTAGCGGGGGGGAGCAGTTCTTC
TRBD1	TRBJ1-1	TRBV6-1	NA	CASRRQGTANTEAFF	TGTGCCAGCAGGCGACAGGGGACGGCGAACACTGAAGCTTTCTTT
NA	TRBJ2-6	TRBV7-9	NA	CASLAGANVLTF	TGTGCCAGCCTAGCTGGGGCCAACGTCCTGACTTTC
NA	TRBJ2-3	TRBV10-3	NA	CAISESDGPTDTQYF	TGTGCCATCAGTGAGTCAGACGGCCCCACAGATACGCAGTATTTT
TRBD2	TRBJ2-5	TRBV19	once	CASSQPGLAGETQYF	TGTGCCAGTAGCCAACCGGGACTAGCGGGAGAGACCCAGTACTTC
NA	TRBJ1-3	TRBV30	NA	CAWSLTGNTIYF	TGTGCCTGGAGTCTCACTGGAAACACCATATATTTT
NA	TRBJ2-1	TRBV11-3	NA	CASSAYNEQFF	TGTGCCAGCAGCGCTTACAATGAGCAGTTCTTC
NA	TRBJ2-7	TRBV29-1	few	CSVEVARDYEQYF	TGCAGCGTTGAAGTGGCCAGGGACTACGAGCAGTACTTC
NA	TRBJ1-6	TRBV30	NA	CAWSQTINFSPLHF	TGTGCCTGGAGTCAGACCATCAATTTTTCACCCCTCCACTTT
TRBD1	TRBJ2-7	TRBV5-6	NA	CASSLPDRGIYEQYF	TGTGCCAGCAGCTTGCCGGACAGGGGGATCTACGAGCAGTACTTC
TRBD1	TRBJ1-4	TRBV25-1	NA	CASTRDRGGEKLFF	TGTGCCAGCACAAGGGACAGGGGAGGGGAAAAACTGTTTTTT
NA	TRBJ1-5	TRBV5-6	NA	CASSTWDILNQPQHF	TGTGCCAGCAGCACTTGGGACATACTGAATCAGCCCCAGCATTTT
NA	TRBJ2-4	TRBV10-2	NA	CASREQSGGSKNIQYF	TGCGCCAGCCGGGAGCAGTCGGGGGGCTCCAAAAACATTCAGTACTTC
NA	TRBJ1-1	TRBV2	NA	CASSGETGENTEAFF	TGTGCCAGCAGTGGGGAGACAGGCGAGAACACTGAAGCTTTCTTT
NA	TRBJ1-2	TRBV19	NA	CASSIPGDAYGYTF	TGTGCCAGTAGCATCCCAGGGGACGCCTATGGCTACACCTTC
TRBD1	TRBJ1-4	TRBV18	NA	CASSRDRGGEKLFF	TGTGCCAGCTCACGAGACAGGGGTGGCGAAAAACTGTTTTTT
NA	TRBJ1-1	TRBV5-4	NA	CASSLEFSTEAFF	TGTGCCAGCAGCTTGGAGTTTAGCACTGAAGCTTTCTTT
TRBD1	TRBJ2-5	TRBV4-1	NA	CASSQEGTGPVETQYF	TGCGCCAGCAGCCAAGAAGGGACAGGGCCTGTGGAGACCCAGTACTTC
NA	TRBJ1-1	TRBV5-6	medium-sized	CASSLGAGDTEAFF	TGTGCCAGCAGCTTGGGGGCCGGAGACACTGAAGCTTTCTTT
NA	TRBJ2-3	TRBV7-9	NA	CASSLGGFETDTQYF	TGTGCCAGCAGCTTAGGGGGATTTGAAACAGATACGCAGTATTTT
NA	TRBJ2-1	TRBV5-6	NA	CASRFWGRDNEQFF	TGTGCCAGCAGGTTCTGGGGTAGGGACAATGAGCAGTTCTTC
NA	TRBJ1-3	TRBV6-1	few	CASSDLHGPGNTIYF	TGTGCCAGCAGTGACCTACATGGCCCTGGAAACACCATATATTTT
TRBD1	TRBJ1-2	TRBV7-2	once	CASSPETGPSSTLTF	TGTGCCAGCAGCCCCGAGACAGGGCCATCATCAACTCTAACCTTC
NA	TRBJ1-3	TRBV18	NA	CASSNLRGNTIYF	TGTGCCAGCTCAAATCTCCGGGGAAACACCATATATTTT
NA	TRBJ1-1	TRBV10-3	NA	CAISEAAMNTEAFF	TGTGCCATCAGTGAAGCAGCGATGAACACTGAAGCTTTCTTT
NA	TRBJ1-5	TRBV19	NA	CASTPGGVFNQPQHF	TGTGCCAGTACACCCGGAGGGGTATTCAATCAGCCCCAGCATTTT
TRBD1	TRBJ1-4	TRBV18	NA	CASSPRPGQLNEKLFF	TGTGCCAGCTCACCAAGACCGGGACAGCTAAATGAAAAACTGTTTTTT
TRBD1	TRBJ1-5	TRBV30	once	CAWSAGPDRGNQPQHF	TGTGCCTGGAGTGCCGGGCCGGACAGGGGAAATCAGCCCCAGCATTTT
NA	TRBJ1-2	TRBV30	NA	CAGLGERDYGYTF	TGTGCCGGGCTAGGGGAGCGGGACTATGGCTACACCTTC
NA	TRBJ1-6	TRBV7-9	NA	CASSLAGAGESSYNSPLHF	TGTGCCAGCAGCTTAGCGGGGGCAGGGGAAAGCTCCTATAATTCACCCCTCCACTTT
TRBD2	TRBJ2-1	TRBV30	NA	CAWSLGLAGGPDEQFF	TGTGCCTGGAGTCTTGGACTAGCGGGAGGGCCAGATGAGCAGTTCTTC
NA	TRBJ2-3	TRBV2	few	CASSVQESFTDTQYF	TGTGCCAGCAGTGTACAGGAGTCTTTCACAGATACGCAGTATTTT
NA	TRBJ1-2	TRBV5-1	NA	CASSMVRDDGYTF	TGCGCCAGCAGCATGGTCCGGGACGATGGCTACACCTTC
TRBD1	TRBJ2-5	TRBV7-9	NA	CASSSNRGRRETQYF	TGTGCCAGCAGTTCTAACAGGGGGCGCCGGGAGACCCAGTACTTC
NA	TRBJ1-2	TRBV10-2	NA	CASTGQNYGYTF	TGCGCCAGCACCGGACAGAACTATGGCTACACCTTC
TRBD2	TRBJ2-3	TRBV30	NA	CALLEETSGYTDTQYF	TGTGCCCTCCTCGAGGAGACTAGCGGGTACACAGATACGCAGTATTTT
TRBD1	TRBJ2-2	TRBV19	NA	CASSPRGTGLQTGELFF	TGTGCCAGTAGCCCCCGTGGGACAGGGCTGCAGACCGGGGAGCTGTTTTTT
NA	TRBJ1-1	TRBV11-2	NA	CASSRTLEAFF	TGTGCCAGCAGCCGGACCTTGGAAGCTTTCTTT
NA	TRBJ2-1	TRBV5-1	NA	CASSLGGSSYNEQFF	TGCGCCAGCAGCTTGGGGGGGAGTTCCTACAATGAGCAGTTCTTC
NA	TRBJ1-6	TRBV7-8	NA	CASSLALGGLALHF	TGTGCCAGCAGCTTAGCGCTCGGCGGCCTGGCCCTCCACTTT
TRBD1	TRBJ1-3	TRBV30	NA	CARDRGGNTIYF	TGTGCCCGGGACAGGGGCGGAAACACCATATATTTT
TRBD1	TRBJ1-1	TRBV27	NA	CASSPSTGMNTEAFF	TGTGCCAGCAGTCCGTCGACAGGGATGAACACTGAAGCTTTCTTT
NA	TRBJ1-2	TRBV6-1	NA	CASSIGEGGYTF	TGTGCCAGCAGTATCGGGGAGGGAGGCTACACCTTC
NA	TRBJ2-2	TRBV9	NA	CASSPKNIRGNTGELFF	TGTGCCAGCAGCCCCAAGAACATCAGGGGGAACACCGGGGAGCTGTTTTTT